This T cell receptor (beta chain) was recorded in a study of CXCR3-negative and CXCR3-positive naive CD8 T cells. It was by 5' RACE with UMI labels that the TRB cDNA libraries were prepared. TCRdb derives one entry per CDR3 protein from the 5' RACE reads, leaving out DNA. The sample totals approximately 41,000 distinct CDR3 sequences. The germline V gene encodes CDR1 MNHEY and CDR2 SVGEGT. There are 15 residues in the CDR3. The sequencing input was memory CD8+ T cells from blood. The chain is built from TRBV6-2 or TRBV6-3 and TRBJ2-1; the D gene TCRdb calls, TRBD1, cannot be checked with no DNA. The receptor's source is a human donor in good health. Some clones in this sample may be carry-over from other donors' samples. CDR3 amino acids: CASSHQAGASDEQFF.